The 21 T cell receptor beta chains reported below all come from one sample, sequenced in a study of blood T cells in healthy people across ages (dated by TCRdb to 2015 to 2017). Library preparation was by 5' RACE. The instrument given in TCRdb is Illumina HiSeq 2500. A second PCR of about 6 to 11 cycles was performed with a sample-barcoded 5' primer and a J-beta primer mix. TCRdb ran its own pipeline on the public reads, namely fastp trimming at Q25 and MiXCR clone calling, and kept in-frame beta chains. Every CDR3 protein is listed once, alongside the most common genes and DNA of its rows. The sample table contains fewer than 800,000 distinct CDR3 sequences; only one count was recorded for 32% of them. Approximately 15% of the sample lies in the top ten. Sample: blood. The source of these receptors is an elderly woman in good health. Donor details come from another sample of the same person, matched by shared clones.

This clonotype has at least ten counts. The rearrangement joins TRBV9 to TRBJ2-1; D call uncertain. From germline, CDR1 is SGDLS and CDR2 YYNGEE. This CDR3 contains 12 residues. Trimming removed 0 bases at V and 7 bases at J, with 5 bases between. This chain's CDR3 is CASSVGQNEQFF. CDR3 bases: TGTGCCAGCAGCGTAGGACAAAATGAGCAGTTCTTC.

This clonotype was detected a few times. A much more abundant neighbour one base away suggests this may be a read error. J is TRBJ2-7 and V is TRBV5-1, with 12 bases aligning to TRBD1. With V trimmed by 4 bases and J by 5 bases, 13 bases remained unmatched. The germline V gene has CDR1 SGHRS and CDR2 YFSETQ. The CDR3 extends over 17 amino acids. DNA for the CDR3: TGCGCCAGCAGCACAGGACCCGGGACAGGGGGCTGGGACGAGCAGTACTTC. This gives the protein CASSTGPGTGGWDEQYF.

Points on this clonotype: It may be a read error: a sequence one base away is much more abundant. The genes are TRBV20-1 and TRBJ2-7, with 8 bases fitting TRBD2. The J call may be wrong; the DNA end is better matched by TRBJ2-1. CDR1 and CDR2 (germline): DFQATT, SNEGSKA (reference sequence). The CDR3 length is 12 residues. The CDR3 protein is CSGGDRDHEQFF. Written as DNA, the CDR3 is TGCAGCGGGGGGGATCGGGATCATGAGCAGTTCTTC.

This clonotype was detected ten times or more. This chain uses TRBV30 with TRBJ2-7; D not certain. The V end lost 5 bases, the J end lost 2 bases, and 10 bases lay between the germline ends. The germline gives CDR1 GTSNPN, CDR2 SVGIG (reference sequence). This CDR3 spans 12 amino acids. CDR3 in amino acids: CAWAGLTYEQYF. Written as DNA, the CDR3 is TGTGCCTGGGCCGGGCTTACCTACGAGCAGTACTTC.

This clonotype was observed at least ten times. The chain links TRBV7-3 to TRBJ2-3; D ambiguous. The V gene's germline CDR1 is SGHTA and CDR2 FQGTGA. V lost 5 bases, J lost 1 base, and 13 bases lay in between. The CDR3 has 15 amino acids. CDR3 amino acids: CASSKDNLRTDTQYF. For the CDR3, the DNA is TGTGCCAGCAGCAAAGACAACCTCCGCACAGATACGCAGTATTTT.

This clonotype has ten or more counts. The chain employs TRBV28 and TRBJ1-2; 10 bases align to TRBD1. Germline V gene data show CDR1 as MDHEN and CDR2 as SYDVKM. V was clipped by 6 bases and J by 2 bases; unmatched bases: 9. The CDR3 runs to 16 residues. Here the CDR3 DNA reads TGTGCCAGCAGGTTCGACCCGGGACAGGGGAACTATGGCTACACCTTC. Encoded protein: CASRFDPGQGNYGYTF.

This clonotype was seen a single time. At one of its ends the junction is not consistent with the germline gene, which may arise from a read error. The rearrangement joins TRBV7-9 to TRBJ1-4; D is uncertain. The CDR3 totals 13 residues. Germline CDR1 SEHNR, CDR2 FQNEAQ (reference sequence). The CDR3 here is CAGSSGLSEKLFF. In nucleotides, the CDR3 is TGTGCCGGCAGCAGCGGGCTTAGTGAAAAACTGTTTTTT.

To note about this clonotype: One junction end does not reproduce the germline sequence, and a read error may be involved. This chain links TRBV20-1 with TRBJ2-3; D is undetermined. From germline, CDR1 is DFQATT and CDR2 SNEGSKA (reference sequence). The CDR3 runs to 17 residues. The CDR3 loop is CSVRDEIGLQSTDTQYF. The DNA for the CDR3 is TGCAGTGTTAGAGATGAGATTGGGTTACAAAGCACAGATACGCAGTATTTT.

As for this clonotype: Given a much more abundant clone one base away, this may be a read error. The V gene is TRBV29-1, the J gene TRBJ2-1, with a tentative D call TRBD2 (6 bases). The germline gives CDR1 SQVTM, CDR2 ANQGSEA. The CDR3 is 14 amino acids. Trimming stripped 7 bases from V and 7 bases from J, with 20 bases between. Here the CDR3 DNA reads TGCAGCGCCGGGAGCGACCGGGTCATAAATGAGCAGTTCTTC. Residues: CSAGSDRVINEQFF.

V is TRBV7-8 and J is TRBJ1-2, with unresolved D. V lost 1 base to trimming and J lost 3 bases, with 15 bases between them. The CDR3 is 16 amino acids. Germline lookup yields CDR1 SGHVS and CDR2 FQNEAQ. The CDR3 region is CASSLGTANKDYGYTF. The CDR3 nucleotides are TGTGCCAGCAGCTTAGGCACAGCGAACAAAGACTATGGCTACACCTTC.

This clonotype was counted only a few times. The chain joins TRBV29-1 to TRBJ1-1; 8 positions match TRBD1. Trimming at V came to 6 bases and at J to 1 base, leaving 4 bases not matched to a gene. Germline CDR1 is SQVTM and CDR2 is ANQGSEA. This CDR3 is built from 13 residues. The CDR3 coding sequence is TGCAGCGTCACAGGGGGGGGGAACACTGAAGCTTTCTTT. The encoded protein is CSVTGGGNTEAFF.

As for this clonotype: Given a much more abundant clone one base away, this may be a read error. Written as DNA, the CDR3 is TGTACCAGCGGGAAGGTAGACTACGAGCAGTACTTC. As protein: CTSGKVDYEQYF. V and J are TRBV7-9 and TRBJ2-4, with 7 bases identical to TRBD2. The closer fit of TRBJ2-7 to the DNA end suggests the J call may be wrong. This CDR3 has 12 residues. Germline V gives CDR1 SEHNR, CDR2 FQNEAQ (reference sequence).

This clonotype was found many times. This chain joins TRBV5-1 and TRBJ2-7, with unresolved D. Trimming stripped 0 bases from V and 4 bases from J, with 11 bases between. CDR1 is SGHRS, CDR2 YFSETQ, per germline. The CDR3 sequence is 14 residues long. The CDR3 bases are TGCGCCAGCAGCTTGGACACGGTCTCTTACGAGCAGTACTTC. Protein: CASSLDTVSYEQYF.

This clonotype was counted between two and nine times. The V and J genes are TRBV15 and TRBJ1-2; no clear D. CDR1 and CDR2 from the germline V gene are LNHNV and YYDKDF (reference sequence). The CDR3 covers 15 residues. Trimming left V 1 base short and J 0 bases short, with 9 bases between. For the CDR3, the DNA is TGTGCCACCAGCAGAGTTGGCAGGACTAACTATGGCTACACCTTC. Residues: CATSRVGRTNYGYTF.

The V and J genes are TRBV9 and TRBJ2-2, with a possible D match to TRBD1 (6 bases). Between the trimmed V and J ends, which lost 1 base and 3 bases, there was a span of 16 bases. CDR3 length equals 17 residues. Germline CDR1 SGDLS, CDR2 YYNGEE. CDR3 residues: CASSVPRGRGDTGELFF. DNA of the CDR3: TGTGCCAGCAGCGTACCAAGGGGGAGAGGTGACACCGGGGAGCTGTTTTTT.

The chain uses TRBV20-1 and TRBJ2-1, with TRBD2 identical over 9 bases. The V and J ends lost 1 base and 4 bases, in that order; junction bases with no gene match: 5. From germline, CDR1 is DFQATT and CDR2 SNEGSKA (reference sequence). This CDR3 has 15 residues. The CDR3 nucleotides read TGCAGTGCTAGAGGGGCGGGGGGGTTTTACAATGAGCAGTTCTTC. Translated: CSARGAGGFYNEQFF.

As concerns this clonotype: A much larger clone is a single base away; this may be a read error. The V gene is TRBV6-1, the J gene TRBJ2-1; 13 positions agree with TRBD2. The germline CDR1 and CDR2 sequences are MNHNS and SASEGT. Trimming took 2 bases from V and 9 from J; bases not matched to a gene: 7. This CDR3 region has 16 residues. Here the CDR3 DNA reads TGTGCCAGCAGTGAACAGTCACTAGCGGGGGGGGGTGAGCAGTTCTTC. Translated, it gives CASSEQSLAGGGEQFF.

The gene calls are TRBV2 and TRBJ1-1, with D possibly TRBD1 on 5 matching bases. The CDR3 length is 15 residues. V lost 6 bases and J lost 1, with 15 bases in between. The germline CDR1 and CDR2 sequences are SNHLY and FYNNEI. CDR3 nucleotide sequence: TGTGCCAGCAGACAGGTCTCCAGACGGAACACTGAAGCTTTCTTT. Its protein is CASRQVSRRNTEAFF.

Note on this clonotype: A much larger clone is a single base away; this may be a read error. The chain couples TRBV7-2 to TRBJ2-7, with 7 bases matching TRBD1. CDR3 length: 14 amino acids. Trimming took 3 bases from V and 5 from J; bases not matched to a gene: 7. CDR1 is SGHTA, CDR2 FQGNSA, per germline. This chain's CDR3 is CASSLYRGVDEQYF. CDR3 sequence (DNA): TGTGCCAGCAGCTTGTACAGGGGAGTCGACGAGCAGTACTTC.

This clonotype was detected many times. V is TRBV3-1 and J is TRBJ2-7; no reliable D call. Trimming left V 1 base short and J 0 bases short, with 16 bases between. Germline-derived CDR1 and CDR2 are LGHDT and YNNKEL (reference sequence). This CDR3 contains 17 residues. The CDR3 here is CASSQGVSGLSSYEQYF. The CDR3 DNA reads as TGTGCCAGCAGCCAAGGAGTTTCCGGGCTGAGCTCCTACGAGCAGTACTTC.

In its sample, this clonotype was seen many times. This chain connects TRBV5-1 to TRBJ2-1; tentatively, D is TRBD1 or TRBD2 (7 bases each). This CDR3 has 17 amino acids. Trimming stripped 4 bases from V and 3 bases from J, with 20 bases between. Germline values: CDR1 SGHRS, CDR2 YFSETQ. CDR3 nucleotides: TGCGCCAGCAGCCCAGGGGGAGGGGGGTTCGGCTACAATGAGCAGTTCTTC. Its protein product is CASSPGGGGFGYNEQFF.